This T cell receptor beta chain is drawn from a study of T cell responses to AZD1222 COVID-19 vaccine. Sequencing used immunoSEQ multiplex PCR; TCRdb keeps in-frame clones, though not all of them. The data contain 200,000 to 250,000 clones, under 95% of them singletons. The ends lost 5 bases at V and 0 bases at J; junction bases unmatched: 2. Germline V gene data show CDR1 as WSHSY and CDR2 as SAAADI. The CDR3 length is 15 residues. The gene calls are TRBV10-2 and TRBJ1-4; 8 bases map to TRBD1. The sequence derives from an adult in good health. Sample: peripheral blood, taken on day 0 of MenACWY control vaccination. In DNA, the CDR3 is TGCGCCAGCAGTTTGACAGGGGCAACTAATGAAAAACTGTTTTTT. This translates into CASSLTGATNEKLFF.